This TCR beta chain was profiled in a study of Graves' ophthalmopathy and Graves' hyperthyroidism. The study's findings and limits: The model predicted progression of ophthalmopathy with a sensitivity of 60% to 71%, and its specificity was under 75%. Most clonotypes expanded in thyroid above 0.001 frequency were present in blood too.

The PBMC fraction was derived from around 10 ml of fresh peripheral blood. CDR3 regions of TCR beta were amplified from RNA transcripts. HTBI-primed RT-PCR formed the first round, and a multiplex PCR formed the second. TCRdb reprocessed the multiplex PCR reads with MiXCR, giving one entry per CDR3 protein. This sample carries 230,000 or so distinct CDR3 sequences, around 50% of them seen once, and the ten largest clones take around 47%. About this clonotype itself: Its target is unknown.

This sequence originates from an adult man with Graves' ophthalmopathy. The sequenced material came from peripheral blood.

The CDR3 DNA sequence: TGTGCCAGCAGTCTTAAGGACGGTGGAACCCTCCACTTT. It is translated as CASSLKDGGTLHF. The chain couples TRBV27 to TRBJ1-6; D unclear. Per germline, CDR1 MNHEY and CDR2 SMNVEV (reference sequence). Trimming took off 5 bases at V and 14 bases at J, with 16 bases between the two ends. This CDR3 is built from 13 residues.